The 17 T cell receptor beta chains listed next were all sequenced from one sample in a study of blood T cells in healthy people across ages. Primed by a sample-barcoded 5' primer and a J-beta primer mix, a second PCR proceeded for roughly 7 to 12 cycles. Using its own MiXCR run on the 5' RACE reads, TCRdb lists one record per CDR3 protein. The sample lists 700,000 or so distinct CDR3 sequences, 22% occurring once. The sample was blood. The receptors stem from a man between 70 and 80 years old in good health.

This clonotype was observed many times. DNA for the CDR3: TGCAGCGTTAGGTTGGAAACCGGGGAGCTGTTTTTT. This encodes CSVRLETGELFF. This chain joins TRBV29-1 and TRBJ2-2; D call uncertain. Trimming removed 5 bases from V and 5 bases from J, with 9 bases in between. This CDR3 spans 12 amino acids. In germline, CDR1 is SQVTM, CDR2 ANQGSEA.

The table lists this clonotype with many counts. The chain is built from TRBV7-6 and TRBJ1-1; D may be TRBD1 (6 bases). Trimming cost V 1 base and J 3 bases, with 9 bases left between them. In germline, CDR1 is SGHVS, CDR2 FNYEAQ. The CDR3 is 14 amino acids. This chain's CDR3 is CASSLVGGDTEAFF. The CDR3 DNA reads as TGTGCCAGCAGCTTAGTGGGGGGCGACACTGAAGCTTTCTTT.

This chain uses TRBV20-1 with TRBJ2-5; D is unresolved. TRBJ2-1 explains the end of the DNA better; the J call may be wrong. The CDR3 length is 10 residues. CDR1 DFQATT and CDR2 SNEGSKA come from the germline V gene (reference sequence). The CDR3 protein is CSAPDKAQFF. CDR3 coding DNA: TGCAGTGCACCCGACAAGGCTCAGTTCTTC.

As regards this clonotype: The junction differs from germline at one of its ends, possibly a read error. This chain connects TRBV27 to TRBJ1-4; D might be TRBD1 (5 bases). Germline CDR1 MNHEY, CDR2 SMNVEV (reference sequence). CDR3 size: 16 residues. The CDR3 DNA sequence: TGTGCCGGCAGTTTAGGGACTCTTGCAACTAATGAAAAACTGTTTTTT. This translates into CAGSLGTLATNEKLFF.

V usage is TRBV12-3 or TRBV12-4 and J usage is TRBJ2-2, with D tentatively TRBD1 (6 bases). The CDR3 loop spans 15 amino acids. V dropped 4 bases and J dropped 6 bases, with 15 bases sitting between them. The CDR3 region has the DNA TGTGCCAGCAGTTACCAGGGGAGTAGGGCCGGGGAGCTGTTTTTT. It codes for CASSYQGSRAGELFF.

This clonotype has only a few counts. The chain links TRBV7-3 to TRBJ2-1; 7 bases align to TRBD2. Losses at the gene ends were 2 bases for V and 5 bases for J; bases not matched to a gene: 9. Germline values: CDR1 SGHTA, CDR2 FQGTGA. This CDR3 comprises 16 residues. The CDR3 nucleotides are TGTGCCAGCAGCTTAGGCCCTAGCGGCCTCCACAATGAGCAGTTCTTC. Encoded protein: CASSLGPSGLHNEQFF.

This rearrangement joins TRBV12-3 or TRBV12-4 to TRBJ2-5; 13 bases are shared with TRBD2. The DNA end favors TRBJ2-1, so the J call may be wrong. The CDR3 length is 15 residues. The CDR3 sequence is CASSKTSGGRGEQFF. The DNA of the CDR3 is TGTGCCAGCAGTAAGACTAGCGGGGGGAGGGGTGAGCAGTTCTTC.

The V call is TRBV5-1, the J call TRBJ2-3; TRBD2 agrees at 13 bases. The germline gives CDR1 SGHRS, CDR2 YFSETQ. This CDR3 comprises 18 residues. With 4 bases clipped from V and 4 bases from J, the junction kept 12 bases outside the gene matches. CDR3 loop: CASSPTRTSGSRADTQYF. CDR3 coding DNA: TGCGCCAGCAGCCCAACTCGGACTAGCGGGAGTCGTGCAGATACGCAGTATTTT. The variable domain in full, with the rest retrieved from reference TRBV5-1 and TRBJ2-3, is KAGVTQTPRYLIKTRGQQVTLSCSPISGHRSVSWYQQTPGQGLQFLFEYFSETQRNKGNFPGRFSGRQFSNSRSEMNVSTLELGDSALYLCASSPTRTSGSRADTQYFGPGTRLTVL.

The sample holds a few counts of this clonotype. The chain has TRBV29-1 and TRBJ1-2; D remains ambiguous. Germline CDR1 and CDR2: SQVTM and ANQGSEA. The CDR3 is made up of 12 amino acids. V was clipped by 3 bases and J by 3 bases, with 8 bases between them. The CDR3 nucleotides read TGCAGCGTTGACCGAACATACTATGGCTACACCTTC. It codes for CSVDRTYYGYTF.

The CDR3 sequence: CASSRFSQDEKLFF. The DNA for the CDR3 is TGTGCCAGTAGCAGATTTTCTCAGGATGAAAAACTGTTTTTT. The chain employs TRBV19 and TRBJ1-4; D not certain. The CDR3 length is 14 residues. The ends were cut back, 6 bases at V and 6 bases at J, with 14 bases in the middle. Germline CDR1 reads LNHDA; CDR2 reads SQIVND (reference sequence).

The gene calls are TRBV20-1 and TRBJ1-5; 7 bases are shared with TRBD1. The CDR3 covers 15 residues. V lost 0 bases and J lost 6; bases outside the gene matches: 8. Germline CDR1 DFQATT, CDR2 SNEGSKA (reference sequence). As DNA, the CDR3 is TGCAGTGCTAGAGAAAGGACAGGAGGGGGTCAGCCCCAGCATTTT. Protein sequence: CSARERTGGGQPQHF.

This clonotype was counted many times. CDR3 bases: TGTGCCAGCAGTTCCACCCCCTTTTACAATGAGCAGTTCTTC. This encodes CASSSTPFYNEQFF. The rearrangement joins TRBV12-3 or TRBV12-4 to TRBJ2-1; D unresolved. The CDR3 is made up of 14 amino acids. V lost 4 bases and J lost 4, with 11 bases in between.

The chain couples TRBV2 to TRBJ2-3; 11 bases are shared with TRBD2. The V segment lost 7 bases and the J segment 0 bases; nucleotides outside the gene matches: 6. CDR3 size: 16 residues. CDR1 is SNHLY, CDR2 FYNNEI, per germline. CDR3 sequence reads: CASTLLAGVSTDTQYF. The CDR3 DNA reads as TGTGCCAGCACATTACTAGCGGGGGTGAGCACAGATACGCAGTATTTT.

As concerns this clonotype: Here the CDR3 omits its conserved ending phenylalanine or tryptophan, so a read error is the likely source. The gene calls are TRBV12-3 or TRBV12-4 and TRBJ1-2, with D tentatively TRBD1 (6 bases). V lost 7 bases and J lost 3, with 12 bases in between. The length of the CDR3 is 13 residues. The CDR3 reads CASMRQADYGYTL. CDR3 sequence (DNA): TGTGCCAGCATGAGACAGGCAGACTATGGCTACACCCTC.

The chain joins TRBV7-9 to TRBJ2-5; possible D gene TRBD1, 5 bases. This CDR3 contains 14 residues. V gave up 3 bases and J gave up 2 bases, with 10 bases separating them. The germline V gene has CDR1 SEHNR and CDR2 FQNEAQ (reference sequence). DNA for the CDR3: TGTGCCAGCAGCTTGGGGCTAGTTCAAGAGACCCAGTACTTC. It specifies CASSLGLVQETQYF.

This clonotype was observed a handful of times. CDR3: CASSVATATDTQYF. For the CDR3, the DNA is TGTGCCAGCAGCGTAGCTACAGCAACAGATACGCAGTATTTT. V usage is TRBV9 and J usage is TRBJ2-3; no definite D call. Germline V gene sequence: CDR1 SGDLS, CDR2 YYNGEE. CDR3 length: 14 amino acids. Trimming removed 0 bases at V and 3 bases at J, with 8 bases between.

The chain recombines TRBV20-1 with TRBJ2-1; D may be TRBD1 or TRBD2 (5 bases each). The V and J ends lost 0 bases and 5 bases respectively, with 14 bases between them. CDR3 length equals 15 residues. CDR1 and CDR2 (germline): DFQATT, SNEGSKA (reference sequence). For the CDR3, the DNA is TGCAGTGCTAGAGAGGGGGTGAGTCGGCACAATGAGCAGTTCTTC. It is translated as CSAREGVSRHNEQFF.